This T cell receptor beta chain was recovered during a study of T cell responses to AZD1222 COVID-19 vaccine. General study points: All repertoire sampling was performed exclusively after the peak T cell response. Donor demographics were predominantly white British with a female majority; clonal diversity may be underestimated.

CDR1 SGHRS and CDR2 YFSETQ come from the germline V gene. The CDR3 spans 15 residues. Trimming stripped 0 bases from V and 3 bases from J, with 9 bases between. For this clone: Antigen: not known.

The data were produced by immunoSEQ multiplex PCR, yet TCRdb's version contains in-frame clones alone and is incomplete. This table holds roughly 140,000 clones, approximately 90% found once. This chain links TRBV5-1 with TRBJ1-4; D not certain. This TCR came from an adult in good health. Source: peripheral blood, taken on day 0 of MenACWY control vaccination. As DNA, the CDR3 is TGCGCCAGCAGCTTGGCGTCCCCCTCTAATGAAAAACTGTTTTTT. Protein product: CASSLASPSNEKLFF.